These T cell receptor beta chains were read from a single sample in a study of shared clonotypes between healthy human individuals. Using immunoSEQ multiplex PCR, the repertoire was profiled, and TCRdb retains in-frame clones only, with some absent. The table includes about 460,000 clones, over 60% detected once. Material for sequencing was PBMCs. These receptors were obtained from a woman aged 40 to 50 in good health. Some clones in this sample may be carry-over from other donors' samples. CDR3s include the opening cysteine and the closing phenylalanine or tryptophan. Each record gives: J gene, D gene, clone size, V gene, CDR3 DNA, CDR3 protein. A D gene is named only where the DNA matches it firmly. For some rows the clone size is stated as once, few or many, or as a class when expanded; others skip it.

TRBJ2-2,TRBD2,once,TRBV7-2,TGTGCCAGCAGCTTACCGGGACTAGCGGGAACCGGGGAGCTGTTTTTT,CASSLPGLAGTGELFF
TRBJ2-7,NA,few,TRBV7-3,TGTGCCAGCAGTAAGGGGTCAAACTACGAGCAGTACTTC,CASSKGSNYEQYF
TRBJ1-2,NA,NA,TRBV5-4,TGTGCCAGCAGCTTGGACGGAGCCTATGGCTACACCTTC,CASSLDGAYGYTF
TRBJ2-7,NA,NA,TRBV19,TGTGCCAGTAGTATAGACAGGGGGGACGAGCAGTACTTC,CASSIDRGDEQYF
TRBJ2-7,NA,many,TRBV6-5,TGTGCCAGCAGTTCGGGGGTCCGACACGAGCAGTACTTC,CASSSGVRHEQYF
TRBJ1-3,NA,NA,TRBV7-2,TGTGCCAGCAGCTTCTGGACAACTACACCTGGAAACACCATATATTTT,CASSFWTTTPGNTIYF
TRBJ1-1,TRBD1,NA,TRBV27,TGTGCCAGCAGTACAGGGGTAACGGCTTTCTTT,CASSTGVTAFF
TRBJ1-2,NA,NA,TRBV10-3,TGTGCCATCAGTGGCCGACAGGCGGCTAACTATGGCTACACCTTC,CAISGRQAANYGYTF
TRBJ2-1,TRBD2,NA,TRBV7-3,TGTGCCTCGACTAGCGGCTCCTACAATGAGCAGTTCTTC,CASTSGSYNEQFF
TRBJ1-1,NA,NA,TRBV29-1,TGCAGCGTTGCGCCCGGGAGATTATCGAACACTGAAGCTTTCTTT,CSVAPGRLSNTEAFF